A selection of T cell receptor beta chains follows, all from one sample in a study of cytomegalovirus exposure and HLA in healthy donors. TCRdb keeps only in-frame clones here, not all; method: immunoSEQ multiplex PCR. The table includes roughly 200,000 clones, 70% to 85% detected once. Sequencing used PBMCs. These receptors originate from a middle-aged woman in good health and CMV-seronegative. Both conserved end residues are part of each CDR3. The D gene is left open where the match is weak. Size tells how often a clone was seen (once, few, many) or the class of an expanded clone, and some rows leave it out.

d_call	clone_size	v_call	j_call	cdr3_nt	cdr3_aa
.	few	TRBV6-1	TRBJ1-2	TGTGCCAGCAGTGATTCGGGGTTTGAGGGCTACACCTTC	CASSDSGFEGYTF
.	.	TRBV20-1	TRBJ2-7	TGCAGTGCTAGTCGGGAGCTAGAGCAGTACTTC	CSASRELEQYF
TRBD1	.	TRBV5-1	TRBJ2-2	TGCGCCAGCAGCGGGGGGACAGGTCGCGTCACCGGGGAGCTGTTTTTT	CASSGGTGRVTGELFF
.	once	TRBV6-5	TRBJ1-4	TGTGCCAGCAGTTTCGGCGGGTTGGGAGAAAAACTGTTTTTT	CASSFGGLGEKLFF
.	.	TRBV4-1	TRBJ2-1	TGCGCCAGCAGCCAAGATCATGGGGGGGAGCAGTTCTTC	CASSQDHGGEQFF
.	.	TRBV27	TRBJ2-3	TGTGCCAGCAGTTTCCAAGCTCCTAGCACAGATACGCAGTATTTT	CASSFQAPSTDTQYF
.	.	TRBV28	TRBJ2-6	TGTGCCAGCAACCCAACCCCGGGCAGGGGTACTGGGGCCAACGTCCTGACTTTC	CASNPTPGRGTGANVLTF
.	.	TRBV11-3	TRBJ1-1	TGTGCCAGCAGCTTAGATGTGAGGAGAGCTTTCTTT	CASSLDVRRAFF
TRBD1	.	TRBV27	TRBJ1-6	TGTGCCAGCAGGAACCCGGGGCAGGGGGTTAATTCACCCCTCCACTTT	CASRNPGQGVNSPLHF
TRBD1	once	TRBV6-1	TRBJ1-2	TGTGCCAGCAGTGTGGACAGGCTCACCACCTTC	CASSVDRLTTF
.	.	TRBV5-1	TRBJ2-7	TGCGCCAGCAGCTTGGACAGCAACGAGCAGTACTTC	CASSLDSNEQYF
.	.	TRBV6-1	TRBJ1-3	TGTGCCAGCAGTCCCGGCGGGTCTGGAAACACCATATATTTT	CASSPGGSGNTIYF
TRBD1	.	TRBV19	TRBJ1-1	TGTGCCAGTAAGCCCGGGACAGCGAATTTGAACACTGAAGCTTTCTTT	CASKPGTANLNTEAFF
.	few	TRBV7-9	TRBJ1-2	TGTGCCAGCAGCTTATGGGGAGGGGATGGCTACACCTTC	CASSLWGGDGYTF
TRBD2	.	TRBV27	TRBJ2-7	TGTGCCAGCAGTTTCCGCCGGACTAGCGGGAGGGGATCCTACGAGCAGTACTTC	CASSFRRTSGRGSYEQYF
.	.	TRBV5-4	TRBJ2-1	TGTGCCAGCAGCCACCGGAGGGTAGCAGATTACAATGAGCAGTTCTTC	CASSHRRVADYNEQFF
.	.	TRBV4-1	TRBJ1-4	TGCGCCAGCAGCCAAGAGGGGGGGTACAGCTCCATGGCAACTAATGAAAAACTGTTTTTT	CASSQEGGYSSMATNEKLFF
TRBD2	.	TRBV5-1	TRBJ2-5	TGCGCCAGCAGCGGCGGGACTAGCGGGGGGGCCGGGGAGACCCAGTACTTC	CASSGGTSGGAGETQYF
.	.	TRBV10-1	TRBJ2-2	TGCGCCAGCAGTGAATGGGGCCGGACCGGGGAGCTGTTTTTT	CASSEWGRTGELFF
TRBD1	.	TRBV6-1	TRBJ1-2	TGTGCCAGCAGCCCCACCTCGGGACAGAACTATGGCTACACCTTC	CASSPTSGQNYGYTF
TRBD1	.	TRBV7-6	TRBJ1-5	TGTGCCAGCAGCTCGATGACAGGGCCGAATCAGCCCCAGCATTTT	CASSSMTGPNQPQHF
.	.	TRBV5-1	TRBJ2-7	TGCGCCAGCGCCTTACAGGGACCCTACGAGCAGTACTTC	CASALQGPYEQYF
.	.	TRBV27	TRBJ2-6	TGTGCCAGCAGTTGGGGACAACGAGCCTCTGGGGCCAACGTCCTGACTTTC	CASSWGQRASGANVLTF
TRBD1	.	TRBV5-5	TRBJ1-2	TGTGCCAGCAGCCGGACAACCTCCCGGGACAGGTCAAACTATGGCTACACCTTC	CASSRTTSRDRSNYGYTF
.	.	TRBV28	TRBJ2-4	TGTGCCAGCACCCCCCGGCGGGCAGGACCGCCCCTAGCCAAAAACATTCAGTACTTC	CASTPRRAGPPLAKNIQYF
.	.	TRBV19	TRBJ1-1	TGTGCCAGTAGTATCCCAGGGTGGGGAGGGACTGAAGCTTTCTTT	CASSIPGWGGTEAFF
TRBD1	.	TRBV14	TRBJ1-1	TGTGCCAGCAGCCGGACAGGGGGTTGGACTGAAGCTTTCTTT	CASSRTGGWTEAFF
.	.	TRBV7-8	TRBJ2-1	TGTGCCAGCAGCCTGGCATGGCGGGACAATGAGCAGTTCTTC	CASSLAWRDNEQFF
.	.	TRBV18	TRBJ2-7	TGTGCCAGCTCCCCCCTAGCGAGACAATACGAGCAGTACTTC	CASSPLARQYEQYF
.	.	TRBV4-2	TRBJ2-1	TGTGCCAGCAGCCAAGACAGTGGGGCAGGTCGCTACAATGAGCAGTTCTTC	CASSQDSGAGRYNEQFF
TRBD1	once	TRBV18	TRBJ1-1	TGTGCCAGCTCACCGGGACAGGAAGCTTTCTTT	CASSPGQEAFF
.	.	TRBV7-9	TRBJ1-1	TGTGCCAGCAGCTTAGATACGGGACAAATTACTGAAGCTTTCTTT	CASSLDTGQITEAFF
.	once	TRBV28	TRBJ2-7	TGTGCCAGCAGTTCCCCAGGGGAGGGGATCGAGCAGTACTTC	CASSSPGEGIEQYF
.	.	TRBV5-1	TRBJ2-5	TGCGCCAGCAGCTTGCTCGGGGACCAAGAGACCCAGTACTTC	CASSLLGDQETQYF
.	once	TRBV11-3	TRBJ2-3	TGTGCCAGCAGCCCCCGGACAGTGCTTGGCACAGATACGCAGTATTTT	CASSPRTVLGTDTQYF
.	.	TRBV6-1	TRBJ2-1	TGTGCCAGCCGCCGGGGGGCGGCGGCCAATGAGCAGTTCTTC	CASRRGAAANEQFF
.	.	TRBV10-2	TRBJ2-7	TGCGCCACCCGTAGCGCCTCCTACGAGCAGTACTTC	CATRSASYEQYF
.	.	TRBV19	TRBJ2-1	TGTGCCAGTAGTAGCGAAGGTTGGGCGCAGTTCTTC	CASSSEGWAQFF
TRBD1	.	TRBV11-2	TRBJ2-7	TGTGCCAGCAGCCCGTCTGAGGGGACAGGGGCCTACGAGCAGTACTTC	CASSPSEGTGAYEQYF
TRBD1	.	TRBV12-5	TRBJ2-6	TGTGCTAGTAGTGGGACAGCGAGCTCTGGGGCCAACGTCCTGACTTTC	CASSGTASSGANVLTF
TRBD1	.	TRBV5-6	TRBJ1-1	TGTGCCAGCAGCTTGGGACAGGGCGCCGTTATCGGCACTGAAGCTTTCTTT	CASSLGQGAVIGTEAFF
.	few	TRBV6-5	TRBJ2-1	TGTGCCAGCAGTTACCAAAAGCCCCCCTCTCTCAATGAGCAGTTCTTC	CASSYQKPPSLNEQFF
TRBD1	few	TRBV6-5	TRBJ1-6	TGTGCCAGCAGTTACCGAACGACCGGGACAGGGGAACCCCTCCACTTT	CASSYRTTGTGEPLHF
.	.	TRBV19	TRBJ1-2	TGTGCTCCTTGCGGGGATAGGTATGGCTACACCTTC	CAPCGDRYGYTF
TRBD2	few	TRBV7-2	TRBJ2-3	TGTGCCAGCAGCTTAGTAGGGGCTAGCGGGAGTTCGACAGATACGCAGTATTTT	CASSLVGASGSSTDTQYF
TRBD2	.	TRBV30	TRBJ2-1	TGTGCCTGGAGTGTACTAGCGGGGGGGTTAGGTGAGCAGTTCTTC	CAWSVLAGGLGEQFF